This TCR beta chain was obtained from a study of T cell responses to AZD1222 COVID-19 vaccine. The study's findings and limits: Epitopes outside B.1.351 and B.1.1.7 mutated regions reportedly drew nearly half of spike TCRs.

The table came from immunoSEQ multiplex PCR; TCRdb's copy has only in-frame clones and leaves some out. This table holds under 150,000 clones, about 90% found once. About this clone: Its specificity is not known.

Trimming removed 1 base from V and 0 bases from J, with 13 bases in between. Germline values: CDR1 LGHDT, CDR2 YNNKEL (reference sequence). CDR3 length equals 16 residues. The analysis combined second doses at about 4 or about 12 weeks. Sequenced here: peripheral blood, sampled 28 days after the second AZD1222 dose. The receptor was derived from an adult who received the AZD1222 COVID-19 vaccine. The chain recombines TRBV3-1 (or the pseudogene TRBV3-2) with TRBJ2-7; D unresolved. Written as DNA, the CDR3 is TGTGCCAGCAGCCAAGCACCCGGGCGGAACTCCTACGAGCAGTACTTC. Translation gives CASSQAPGRNSYEQYF.